Reported below is one TCR beta chain. Methods used by the authors: It was from reference gene primer amplification that nucleated cell counts were estimated. This table comes from immunoSEQ multiplex PCR, and its TCRdb copy is limited to in-frame clones, with some not included. V, J and clone size reflect that table, while D and trimming were determined from the DNA. The profile covers 430,000 or so clones, with 70% to 90% appearing a single time and 0.75% to 0.85% taken by the ten largest. This specimen belongs to a study of blood T cell repertoires in COVID-19. Study context: COVID-19 samples, acute and convalescent, were from the United States, Italy and Spain. The cDNA or gDNA used as material had been derived from T cells, B-cell-depleted T cells, or PBMCs.

The germline V gene encodes CDR1 MNHNY and CDR2 SVGAGI (reference sequence). Germline trimming cut 6 bases from V and 7 bases from J; bases unmatched to any gene: 5. The CDR3 covers 12 residues. Enrollment of patients from Seattle took place during active infection, with longitudinal follow-up. Source material: peripheral blood. The chain links TRBV6-6 to TRBJ1-1; 7 bases are shared with TRBD1. The clonotype was recovered from a man between 18 and 29 years old with COVID-19, enrolled during active disease. CDR3 sequence: CASRPQGSEAFF. The CDR3 DNA reads as TGTGCCAGCAGACCACAGGGGAGTGAAGCTTTCTTT.